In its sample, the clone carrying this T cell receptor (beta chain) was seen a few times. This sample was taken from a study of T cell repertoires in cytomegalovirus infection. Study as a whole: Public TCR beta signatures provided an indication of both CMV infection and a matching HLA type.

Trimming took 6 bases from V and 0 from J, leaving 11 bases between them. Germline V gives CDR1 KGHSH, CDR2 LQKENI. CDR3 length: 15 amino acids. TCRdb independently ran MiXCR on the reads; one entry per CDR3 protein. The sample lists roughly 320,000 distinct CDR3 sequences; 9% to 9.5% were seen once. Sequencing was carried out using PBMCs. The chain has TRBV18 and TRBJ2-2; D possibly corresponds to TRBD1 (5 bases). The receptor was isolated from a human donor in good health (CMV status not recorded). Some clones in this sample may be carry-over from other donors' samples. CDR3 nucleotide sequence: TGTGCCAGCTCTCCCGGACACACGAACACCGGGGAGCTGTTTTTT. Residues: CASSPGHTNTGELFF.